This T cell receptor (beta chain) was identified during a study of OX40 agonist ivuxolimab in advanced cancers. Background on the study: At 0.01 to 10 mg/kg, ivuxolimab was administered intravenously to patients every 2 weeks. Males comprised around 80% of the group, whose mean age was approximately 62 years (range roughly 20 to 90).

As regards this clone: As yet, its antigen is unknown.

The assay was immunoSEQ multiplex PCR, and TCRdb's table has in-frame clones only and misses some. The table has around 69,000 clones, roughly 83% seen once. General study findings and limits: Part of the nonresponder group also had normalized T-cell clonal expansion that was low. The specificity for antigen of the expanded peripheral T cells was not determined.

The CDR3 covers 14 residues. Deletions cut 0 bases from V and 8 bases from J, with 11 bases between. Germline assignment: CDR1 SGDLS and CDR2 YYNGEE. This TCR came from an adult with an advanced solid tumor such as melanoma, head and neck, liver or kidney cancer. The material sequenced was CD4+ or CD8+ T cells sorted from blood, taken in a trial of the OX40 agonist ivuxolimab. The chain carries TRBV9 and TRBJ2-2; a weak D match, TRBD2 (6 bases). Here the CDR3 reads CASSVGRREGELFF. CDR3 sequence (DNA): TGTGCCAGCAGCGTAGGACGGAGGGAGGGGGAGCTGTTTTTT.